The source of this T cell receptor beta chain is a study of early T cells in non-severe SARS-CoV-2 infection. Study-level findings and limits: Anti-spike CD8 responses were favored in VDJdb matching, and private and CD4 specificities were missed.

This clonotype was recorded many times. Its antigen is not known. The TCR library protocol attached unique molecular identifiers to the individual cDNA molecules. Via MiXCR, TCRdb re-called the 5' RACE reads, giving one row per CDR3 protein. The profile shows 20,000 to 25,000 distinct CDR3 sequences, around 4.3% of them singletons. This CDR3 is built from 17 residues. Germline CDR1 and CDR2: MNHEY and SVGAGI. Trimming shortened V by 6 bases and J by 2 bases, and 22 bases separated the two germline ends. The chain recombines TRBV6-5 with TRBJ1-1; possibly TRBD1 for D (5 bases). The sample consisted of whole blood. The sequence was obtained from an adult who was a healthcare worker with PCR-confirmed SARS-CoV-2 infection or an uninfected control (not recorded which). The CDR3: CASRDRGFREENTEAFF. The CDR3 bases are TGTGCCAGCAGAGATAGGGGCTTCAGGGAAGAAAACACTGAAGCTTTCTTT.